These T cell receptor beta chains were read from a single sample in a study of T cell responses to AZD1222 COVID-19 vaccine. Measured with immunoSEQ multiplex PCR; TCRdb has only the in-frame clones, and not every one. The sample includes 150,000 or so clones, around 90% of them seen just once. Sequenced here: peripheral blood, sampled on day 0 of AZD1222 vaccination. The receptors stem from an adult in good health. Each CDR3 is given without its conserved first and last residue.

v_gene: TRBV9
len: 13
CDR3aa: ASSAGARFLDEQF

v_gene: TRBV10-1
len: 14
CDR3aa: ASSESGVRDTGELF

v_gene: TRBV2
len: 9
CDR3aa: ASRQGRGYT

v_gene: TRBV5-1
len: 13
CDR3aa: ASSSGTGADQPQH

v_gene: TRBV19
len: 15
CDR3aa: ASSIGRTGTSNQPQH

v_gene: TRBV28
len: 9
CDR3aa: ASSQNYGYT

v_gene: TRBV9
len: 12
CDR3aa: ASSGAGVGYEQY

v_gene: TRBV5-6
len: 14
CDR3aa: ASSLSVTGLNTEAF

v_gene: TRBV12-5
len: 10
CDR3aa: ASGFDTGELF

v_gene: TRBV6-5
len: 12
CDR3aa: ASLTSAHYNEQF

v_gene: TRBV4-1
len: 10
CDR3aa: ASSQGSTEQF

v_gene: TRBV7-7
len: 11
CDR3aa: ASSSSSGNTIY

v_gene: TRBV2
len: 13
CDR3aa: ASSGGGGSNQPQH

v_gene: TRBV7-9
len: 14
CDR3aa: ASSQSVGISTDTQY

v_gene: TRBV19
len: 17
CDR3aa: ASSIEGTGLAGYTGELF

v_gene: TRBV4-3
len: 15
CDR3aa: ASSQQGARTLTYEQY

v_gene: TRBV28
len: 10
CDR3aa: ASSLQNTEAF

v_gene: TRBV10-3
len: 13
CDR3aa: AIRPSGRGVETQY

v_gene: TRBV6-6
len: 15
CDR3aa: ASSRQPGQLSYNEQF

v_gene: TRBV28
len: 13
CDR3aa: ASNLATDMNTEAF

v_gene: TRBV6-5
len: 13
CDR3aa: ASSYGRRPNSPLH

v_gene: TRBV24-1
len: 13
CDR3aa: ATSDPYSGANVLT

v_gene: TRBV6-5
len: 12
CDR3aa: ASSQSDRTYEQY

v_gene: TRBV7-2
len: 13
CDR3aa: ASSPGASGRGTQY

v_gene: TRBV28
len: 12
CDR3aa: ASSRIGGAETQY

v_gene: TRBV29-1
len: 10
CDR3aa: SVRGVGTEAF

v_gene: TRBV29-1
len: 10
CDR3aa: SVTRDNYEQY

v_gene: TRBV30
len: 13
CDR3aa: AWSPQAGGLNEQF

v_gene: TRBV28
len: 10
CDR3aa: ASFGSSYGYT

v_gene: TRBV2
len: 14
CDR3aa: ASSELGMGNQETQY

v_gene: TRBV2
len: 12
CDR3aa: ASSLTANNSPLH

v_gene: TRBV3-1/TRBV3-2
len: 13
CDR3aa: ASSETGWKPNEQF

v_gene: TRBV2
len: 12
CDR3aa: ASSRVGPNYGYT

v_gene: TRBV10-1
len: 13
CDR3aa: ASSESGHSYNEQF

v_gene: TRBV6-5
len: 12
CDR3aa: ASSYRRWDYGYT

v_gene: TRBV6-5
len: 11
CDR3aa: ASHRVMNTEAF

v_gene: TRBV29-1
len: 12
CDR3aa: SGADRGSGNTIY

v_gene: TRBV9
len: 13
CDR3aa: ASSIGQGGGYGYT

v_gene: TRBV7-9
len: 14
CDR3aa: ASSLDTASGRETQY

v_gene: TRBV6-5
len: 13
CDR3aa: ASSYSGTLPSEQF